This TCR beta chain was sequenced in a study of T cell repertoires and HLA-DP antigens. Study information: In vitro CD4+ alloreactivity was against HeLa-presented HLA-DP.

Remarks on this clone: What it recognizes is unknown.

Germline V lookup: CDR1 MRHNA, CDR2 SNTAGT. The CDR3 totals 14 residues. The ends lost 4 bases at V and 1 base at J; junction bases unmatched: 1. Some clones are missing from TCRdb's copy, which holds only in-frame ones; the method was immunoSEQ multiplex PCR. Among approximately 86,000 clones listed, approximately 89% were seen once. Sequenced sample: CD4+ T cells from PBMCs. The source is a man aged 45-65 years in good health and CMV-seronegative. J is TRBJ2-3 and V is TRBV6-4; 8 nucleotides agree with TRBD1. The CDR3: CASSATGGTDTQYF. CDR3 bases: TGTGCCAGCAGTGCGACAGGGGGCACAGATACGCAGTATTTT.